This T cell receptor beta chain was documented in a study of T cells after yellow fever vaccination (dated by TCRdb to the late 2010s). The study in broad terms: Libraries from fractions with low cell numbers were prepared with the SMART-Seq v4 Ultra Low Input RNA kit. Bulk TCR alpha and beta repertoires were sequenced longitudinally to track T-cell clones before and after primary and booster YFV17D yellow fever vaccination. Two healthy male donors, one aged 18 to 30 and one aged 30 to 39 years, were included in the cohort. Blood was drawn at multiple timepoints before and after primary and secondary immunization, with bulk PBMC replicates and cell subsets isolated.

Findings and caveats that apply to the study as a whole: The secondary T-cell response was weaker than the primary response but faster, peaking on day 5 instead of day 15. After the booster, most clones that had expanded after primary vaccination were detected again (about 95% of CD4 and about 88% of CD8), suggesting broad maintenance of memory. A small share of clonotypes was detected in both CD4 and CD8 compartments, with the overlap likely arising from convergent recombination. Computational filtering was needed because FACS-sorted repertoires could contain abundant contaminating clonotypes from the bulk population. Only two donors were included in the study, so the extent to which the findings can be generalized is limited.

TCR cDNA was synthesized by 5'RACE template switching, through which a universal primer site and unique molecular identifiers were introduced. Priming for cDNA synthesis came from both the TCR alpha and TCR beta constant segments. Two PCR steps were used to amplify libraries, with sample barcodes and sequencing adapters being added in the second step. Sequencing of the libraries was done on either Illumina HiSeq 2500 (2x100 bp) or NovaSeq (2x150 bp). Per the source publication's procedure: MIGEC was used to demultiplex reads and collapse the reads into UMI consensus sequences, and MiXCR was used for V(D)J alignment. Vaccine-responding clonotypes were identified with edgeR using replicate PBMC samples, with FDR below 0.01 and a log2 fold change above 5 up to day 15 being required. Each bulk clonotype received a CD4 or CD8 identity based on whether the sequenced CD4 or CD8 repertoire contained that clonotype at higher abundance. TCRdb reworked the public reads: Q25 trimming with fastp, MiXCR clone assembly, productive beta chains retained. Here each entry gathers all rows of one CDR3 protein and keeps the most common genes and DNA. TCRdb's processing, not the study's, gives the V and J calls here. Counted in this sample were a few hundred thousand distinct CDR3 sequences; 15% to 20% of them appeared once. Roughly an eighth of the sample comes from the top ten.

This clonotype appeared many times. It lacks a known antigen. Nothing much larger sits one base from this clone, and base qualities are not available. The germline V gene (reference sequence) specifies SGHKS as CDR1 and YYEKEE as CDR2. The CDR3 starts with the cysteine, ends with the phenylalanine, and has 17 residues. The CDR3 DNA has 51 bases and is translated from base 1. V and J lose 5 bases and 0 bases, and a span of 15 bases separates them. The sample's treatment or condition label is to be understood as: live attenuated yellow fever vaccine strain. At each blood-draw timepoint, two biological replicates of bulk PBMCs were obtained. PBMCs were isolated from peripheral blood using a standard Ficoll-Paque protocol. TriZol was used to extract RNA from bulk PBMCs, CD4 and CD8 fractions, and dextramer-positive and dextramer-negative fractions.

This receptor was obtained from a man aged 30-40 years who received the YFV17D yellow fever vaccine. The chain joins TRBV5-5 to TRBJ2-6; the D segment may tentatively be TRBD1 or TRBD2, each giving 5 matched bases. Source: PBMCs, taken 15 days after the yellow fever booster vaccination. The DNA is TGTGCCAGCAGAACCGGGACGGTCAGCTCTGGGGCCAACGTCCTGACTTTC. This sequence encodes CASRTGTVSSGANVLTF.